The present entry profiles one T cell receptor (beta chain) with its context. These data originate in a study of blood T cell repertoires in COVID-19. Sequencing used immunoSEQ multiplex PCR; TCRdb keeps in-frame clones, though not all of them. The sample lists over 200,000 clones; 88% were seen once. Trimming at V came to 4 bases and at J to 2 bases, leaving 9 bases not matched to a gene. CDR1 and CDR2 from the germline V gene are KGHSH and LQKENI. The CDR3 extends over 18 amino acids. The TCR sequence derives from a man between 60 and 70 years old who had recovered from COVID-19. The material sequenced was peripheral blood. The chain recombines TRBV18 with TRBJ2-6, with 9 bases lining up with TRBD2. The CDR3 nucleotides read TGTGCCAGCTCACGACTAGGCCGCGGGGGGGCTGGGGCCAACGTCCTGACTTTC. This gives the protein CASSRLGRGGAGANVLTF.